The clone carrying this T cell receptor (beta chain) was found many times. This record comes from a study of early T cells in non-severe SARS-CoV-2 infection. About the study: The study sequenced bulk RNA from unsorted whole blood, with chains unpaired.

V gave up 3 bases and J gave up 1 base; unmatched junction bases: 9. The CDR3 covers 16 residues. Per the germline V gene, CDR1 is KGHSH and CDR2 is LQKENI. TCRdb independently ran MiXCR on the 5' RACE reads; one entry per CDR3 protein. Here the sample spans approximately 69,000 distinct CDR3 sequences, 12% being singletons. The sequenced material came from whole blood. The TCR sequence derives from an adult who was a healthcare worker with PCR-confirmed SARS-CoV-2 infection or an uninfected control (not recorded which). The J gene is TRBJ2-7, the V gene TRBV18; 7 bases match TRBD2. The CDR3 reads CASSPGRAAPSYEQYF. CDR3 bases: TGTGCCAGCTCACCTGGGAGGGCCGCCCCGTCCTACGAGCAGTACTTC.